Listed below are T cell receptor beta chains from one sample, sequenced in a study of blood T cell repertoires in COVID-19. Clones were sequenced by immunoSEQ multiplex PCR, and TCRdb holds only the in-frame ones, with some missing. This repertoire shows roughly 200,000 clones, roughly 86% found once; its top ten account for approximately 2.9%. What was sequenced was peripheral blood. The receptors derive from a man in his fifties or sixties with acute or convalescent COVID-19. Each CDR3 is given with its conserved first and last residue. A D gene is named only where the DNA matches it firmly. Not every row has a clone size; where given, it reads once, few, many or a size class.

d_call: TRBD1
j_call: TRBJ2-7
clone_size: few
v_call: TRBV9
cdr3_nt: TGTGCCAGCAGCAACAGGGACAGGGGAGTCTACGAGCAGTACTTC
cdr3_aa: CASSNRDRGVYEQYF

d_call: NA
j_call: TRBJ1-3
clone_size: few
v_call: TRBV11-1
cdr3_nt: TGTGCCAGGGGGAGGCCCGTCTCTGGAAACACCATATATTTT
cdr3_aa: CARGRPVSGNTIYF

d_call: NA
j_call: TRBJ1-2
clone_size: once
v_call: TRBV7-3
cdr3_nt: TGTGCCAGCAGCCGCGGTGACTATGGCTACACCTTC
cdr3_aa: CASSRGDYGYTF

d_call: NA
j_call: TRBJ1-6
clone_size: NA
v_call: TRBV6-1
cdr3_nt: TGTGCCAGCACCTGGGGACAATCTGATAATTCACCCCTCCACTTT
cdr3_aa: CASTWGQSDNSPLHF

d_call: NA
j_call: TRBJ2-2
clone_size: NA
v_call: TRBV12-5
cdr3_nt: TGTGCTAGTGGTTTGGAATCTTTGGGGCTCCCTAACACCGGGGAGCTGTTTTTT
cdr3_aa: CASGLESLGLPNTGELFF

d_call: NA
j_call: TRBJ2-5
clone_size: NA
v_call: TRBV14
cdr3_nt: TGTGCCAGCAGCCAAGGGTGGGCGGAGACCCAGTACTTC
cdr3_aa: CASSQGWAETQYF

d_call: NA
j_call: TRBJ1-2
clone_size: NA
v_call: TRBV7-8
cdr3_nt: TGTGCCAGCAGCGCCACATGGGGGACTTTGTATGGCTACACCTTC
cdr3_aa: CASSATWGTLYGYTF

d_call: NA
j_call: TRBJ1-3
clone_size: NA
v_call: TRBV7-9
cdr3_nt: TGTGCCAGCAGCTTCTTTCCGAAGAGAGGGAGAGGTTCTGGAAACACCATATATTTT
cdr3_aa: CASSFFPKRGRGSGNTIYF

d_call: NA
j_call: TRBJ2-1
clone_size: once
v_call: TRBV18
cdr3_nt: TGTGCCAGCTCACCCAGGACATACAATGAGCAGTTCTTC
cdr3_aa: CASSPRTYNEQFF

d_call: TRBD2
j_call: TRBJ2-3
clone_size: NA
v_call: TRBV5-4
cdr3_nt: TGTGCCAGCAGCCCGGGACTAGGGACAGATACGCAGTATTTT
cdr3_aa: CASSPGLGTDTQYF

d_call: TRBD2
j_call: TRBJ2-3
clone_size: NA
v_call: TRBV4-1
cdr3_nt: TGCGCCAGCAGCCGTTCTAGCGGGGGGACCACAGATACGCAGTATTTT
cdr3_aa: CASSRSSGGTTDTQYF

d_call: NA
j_call: TRBJ2-1
clone_size: NA
v_call: TRBV6-4
cdr3_nt: TGTGCCAGCAGTGAAGGGGAAGTGGGGGGGCCAAATGAGCAGTTCTTC
cdr3_aa: CASSEGEVGGPNEQFF

d_call: NA
j_call: TRBJ2-1
clone_size: NA
v_call: TRBV5-4
cdr3_nt: TGTGCCAGCAGCGCCCCACAGGGATCCAGAGACAATGAGCAGTTCTTC
cdr3_aa: CASSAPQGSRDNEQFF

d_call: NA
j_call: TRBJ2-3
clone_size: once
v_call: TRBV9
cdr3_nt: TGTGCCAGCAGATCTACTGTAGCGAGAGCTAGCACAGATACGCAGTATTTT
cdr3_aa: CASRSTVARASTDTQYF

d_call: NA
j_call: TRBJ2-3
clone_size: NA
v_call: TRBV7-9
cdr3_nt: TGTGCCAGCAGCTTCCCCGGGGCAGATACGCAGTATTTT
cdr3_aa: CASSFPGADTQYF

d_call: NA
j_call: TRBJ1-4
clone_size: NA
v_call: TRBV5-6
cdr3_nt: TGTGCCAGCAGCACCCGATTTTACAGGGAAGGAAGTGAAAAACTGTTTTTT
cdr3_aa: CASSTRFYREGSEKLFF

d_call: NA
j_call: TRBJ1-1
clone_size: NA
v_call: TRBV5-1
cdr3_nt: TGCGCCAGCAGCTTGGCCGGGGGGTCGAACACTGAAGCTTTCTTT
cdr3_aa: CASSLAGGSNTEAFF

d_call: TRBD2
j_call: TRBJ2-1
clone_size: NA
v_call: TRBV9
cdr3_nt: TGTGCCAGCAGCGCATCCGGGACTAGCGGGTTCAGCTCCTACAATGAGCAGTTCTTC
cdr3_aa: CASSASGTSGFSSYNEQFF

d_call: NA
j_call: TRBJ1-1
clone_size: NA
v_call: TRBV28
cdr3_nt: TGTGCCAGCAGTCCCGCCCTGGCAGGTCCGAACACTGAAGCTTTCTTT
cdr3_aa: CASSPALAGPNTEAFF

d_call: TRBD2
j_call: TRBJ2-3
clone_size: NA
v_call: TRBV5-1
cdr3_nt: TGCGCCAGCAGCTTGGGGACTAGCGCCGATACGCAGTATTTT
cdr3_aa: CASSLGTSADTQYF

d_call: TRBD1
j_call: TRBJ2-7
clone_size: NA
v_call: TRBV4-1
cdr3_nt: TGCGCCAGCAGCCAAGATGCGACAGGGGGTAGGGAGCAGTACTTC
cdr3_aa: CASSQDATGGREQYF

d_call: NA
j_call: TRBJ2-5
clone_size: NA
v_call: TRBV5-4
cdr3_nt: TGTGCCAGCAGCTTGGTTGCAGGGCCTCAAGAGACCCAGTACTTC
cdr3_aa: CASSLVAGPQETQYF

d_call: TRBD1
j_call: TRBJ1-2
clone_size: NA
v_call: TRBV27
cdr3_nt: TGTGCCAGCAGTTCCTCCCGGGACAGGGACTATGGCTACACCTTC
cdr3_aa: CASSSSRDRDYGYTF

d_call: TRBD1
j_call: TRBJ1-6
clone_size: NA
v_call: TRBV12-5
cdr3_nt: TGTGCTAGTGGGGGACAGGGGAGTTCACCCCTCCACTTT
cdr3_aa: CASGGQGSSPLHF

d_call: NA
j_call: TRBJ2-5
clone_size: NA
v_call: TRBV7-9
cdr3_nt: TGTGCCAGCAGCTTAGTGTCCCATCAAGAGACCCAGTACTTC
cdr3_aa: CASSLVSHQETQYF